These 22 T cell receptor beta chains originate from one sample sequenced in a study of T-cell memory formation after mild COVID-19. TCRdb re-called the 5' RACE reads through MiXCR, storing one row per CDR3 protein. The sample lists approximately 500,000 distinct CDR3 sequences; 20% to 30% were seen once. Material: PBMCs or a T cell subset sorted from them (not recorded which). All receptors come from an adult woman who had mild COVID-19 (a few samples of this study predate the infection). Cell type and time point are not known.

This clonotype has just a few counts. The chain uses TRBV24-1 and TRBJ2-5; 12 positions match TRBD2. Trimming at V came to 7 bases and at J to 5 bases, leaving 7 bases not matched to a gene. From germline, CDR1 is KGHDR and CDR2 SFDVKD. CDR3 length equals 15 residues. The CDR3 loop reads CATSGTSGPEETQYF. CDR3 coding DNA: TGTGCCACCAGCGGGACTAGCGGGCCAGAGGAGACCCAGTACTTC.

CDR3 in amino acids: CATRQAGTEAFF. DNA for the CDR3: TGTGCCACCAGACAGGCCGGCACTGAAGCTTTCTTT. This chain connects TRBV5-4 to TRBJ1-1; possibly TRBD1 for D (6 bases). This CDR3 region has 12 residues. Germline assignment: CDR1 SGHNT and CDR2 YYREEE (reference sequence). The V gene lost 9 bases and the J gene lost 4 bases, with 13 bases spanning the gap. Based on the CDR3 plus reference TRBV5-4 and TRBJ1-1, the full variable domain is ETGVTQSPTHLIKTRGQQVTLRCSSQSGHNTVSWYQQALGQGPQFIFQYYREEENGRGNFPPRFSGLQFPNYSSELNVNALELDDSALYLCATRQAGTEAFFGQGTRLTVV.

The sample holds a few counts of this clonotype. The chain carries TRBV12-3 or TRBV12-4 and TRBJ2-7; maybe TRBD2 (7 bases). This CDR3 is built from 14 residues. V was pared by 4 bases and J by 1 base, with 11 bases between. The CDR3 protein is CASSSGGPSYEQYF. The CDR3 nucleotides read TGTGCCAGCAGTTCGGGGGGCCCATCCTACGAGCAGTACTTC.

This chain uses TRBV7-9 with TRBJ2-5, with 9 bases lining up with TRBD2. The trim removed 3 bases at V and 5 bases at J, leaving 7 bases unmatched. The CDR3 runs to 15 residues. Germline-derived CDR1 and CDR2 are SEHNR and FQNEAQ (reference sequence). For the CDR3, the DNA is TGTGCCAGCAGCTTCGATAGCGGGGGCAGGGAGACCCAGTACTTC. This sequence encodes CASSFDSGGRETQYF.

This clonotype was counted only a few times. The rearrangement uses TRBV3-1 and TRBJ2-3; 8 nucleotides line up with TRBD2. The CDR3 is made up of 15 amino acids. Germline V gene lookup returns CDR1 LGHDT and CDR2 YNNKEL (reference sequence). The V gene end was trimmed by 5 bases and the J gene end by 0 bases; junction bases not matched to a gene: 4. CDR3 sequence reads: CASSEVAGSTDTQYF. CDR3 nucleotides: TGTGCCAGCAGCGAGGTAGCGGGGAGCACAGATACGCAGTATTTT.

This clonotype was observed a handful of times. The DNA of the CDR3 is TGTGCCAGCAGCTTGGGTCTCAGAACCTACGAGCAGTACTTC. Its translation is CASSLGLRTYEQYF. This sequence joins TRBV5-4 and TRBJ2-7; unclear D gene. Germline loops: CDR1 SGHNT, CDR2 YYREEE (reference sequence). Deletions cut 0 bases from V and 2 bases from J, with 9 bases between. This CDR3 comprises 14 residues.

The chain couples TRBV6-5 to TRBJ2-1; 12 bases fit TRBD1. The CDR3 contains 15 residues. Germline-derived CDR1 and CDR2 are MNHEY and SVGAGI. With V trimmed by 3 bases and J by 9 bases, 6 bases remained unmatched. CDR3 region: CASSYRDRGRAEQFF. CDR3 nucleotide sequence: TGTGCCAGCAGTTATAGGGACAGGGGGCGGGCTGAGCAGTTCTTC.

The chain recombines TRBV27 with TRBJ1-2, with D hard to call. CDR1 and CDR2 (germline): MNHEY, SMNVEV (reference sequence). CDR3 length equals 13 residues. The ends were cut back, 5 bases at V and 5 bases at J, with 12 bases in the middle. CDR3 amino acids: CASSNLGWYGYTF. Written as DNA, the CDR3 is TGTGCCAGCAGTAATTTAGGATGGTATGGCTACACCTTC.

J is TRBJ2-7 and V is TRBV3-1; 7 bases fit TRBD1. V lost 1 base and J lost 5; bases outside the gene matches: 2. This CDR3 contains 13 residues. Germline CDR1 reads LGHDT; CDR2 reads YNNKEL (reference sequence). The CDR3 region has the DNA TGTGCCAGCAGCCAAGGCAGGGGGAACGAGCAGTACTTC. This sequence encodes CASSQGRGNEQYF.

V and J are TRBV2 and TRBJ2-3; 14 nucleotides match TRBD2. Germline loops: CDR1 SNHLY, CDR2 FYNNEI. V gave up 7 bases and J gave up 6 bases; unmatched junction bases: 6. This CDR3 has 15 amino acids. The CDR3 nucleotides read TGTGCCAGCAAGACTAGCGGGAGGGCCGGGGATACGCAGTATTTT. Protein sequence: CASKTSGRAGDTQYF.

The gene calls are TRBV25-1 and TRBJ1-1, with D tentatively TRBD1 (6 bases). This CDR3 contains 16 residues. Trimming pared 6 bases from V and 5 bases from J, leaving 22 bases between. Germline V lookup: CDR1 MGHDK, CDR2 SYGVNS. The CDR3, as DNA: TGTGCCAGCAGGGGCCCCACAGGGCCCAAGGGTACTGAAGCTTTCTTT. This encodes CASRGPTGPKGTEAFF. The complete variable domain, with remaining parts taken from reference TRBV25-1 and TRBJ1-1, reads EADIYQTPRYLVIGTGKKITLECSQTMGHDKMYWYQQDPGMELHLIHYSYGVNSTEKGDLSSESTVSRIRTEHFPLTLESARPSHTSQYLCASRGPTGPKGTEAFFGQGTRLTVV.

The CDR3 loop reads CASSPGTAHNQPQHF. In DNA, the CDR3 is TGTGCCAGCAGCCCCGGGACAGCCCACAATCAGCCCCAGCATTTT. The rearrangement joins TRBV7-2 to TRBJ1-5, with 7 bases that match TRBD1. CDR3 length: 15 amino acids. After removal of 5 bases from V and 3 bases from J, the junction contained 7 bases not matched to a gene. Germline V gives CDR1 SGHTA, CDR2 FQGNSA.

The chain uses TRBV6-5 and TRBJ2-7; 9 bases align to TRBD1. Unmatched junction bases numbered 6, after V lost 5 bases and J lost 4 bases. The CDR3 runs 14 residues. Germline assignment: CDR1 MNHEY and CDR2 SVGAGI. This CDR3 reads CASSGTGRLYEQYF. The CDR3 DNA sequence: TGTGCCAGCAGTGGGACAGGGAGGTTGTACGAGCAGTACTTC.

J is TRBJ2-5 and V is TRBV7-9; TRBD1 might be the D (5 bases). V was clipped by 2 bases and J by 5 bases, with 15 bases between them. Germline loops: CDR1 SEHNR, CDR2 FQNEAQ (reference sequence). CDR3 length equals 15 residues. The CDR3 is CASSLLQAGEETQYF. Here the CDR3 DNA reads TGTGCCAGCAGCTTATTACAGGCTGGCGAGGAGACCCAGTACTTC.

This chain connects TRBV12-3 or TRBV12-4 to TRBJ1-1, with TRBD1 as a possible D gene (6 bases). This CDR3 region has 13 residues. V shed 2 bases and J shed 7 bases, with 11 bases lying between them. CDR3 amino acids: CASSLRGAGEAFF. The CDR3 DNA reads TGTGCCAGCAGTTTACGGGGGGCTGGTGAAGCTTTCTTT.

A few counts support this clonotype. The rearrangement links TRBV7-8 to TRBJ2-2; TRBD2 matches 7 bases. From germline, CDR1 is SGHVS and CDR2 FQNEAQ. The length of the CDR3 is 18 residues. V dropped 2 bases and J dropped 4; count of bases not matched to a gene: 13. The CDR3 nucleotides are TGTGCCAGCAGCTTACTCTCCGGGGGAAGCGGGATCACCGGGGAGCTGTTTTTT. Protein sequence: CASSLLSGGSGITGELFF.

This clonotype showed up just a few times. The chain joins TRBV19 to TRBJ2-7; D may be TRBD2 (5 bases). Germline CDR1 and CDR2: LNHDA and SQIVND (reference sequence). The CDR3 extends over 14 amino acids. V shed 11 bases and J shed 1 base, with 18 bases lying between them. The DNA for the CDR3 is TGTGCCTGTTCGGCCAACCCGGGGTCCTACGAGCAGTACTTC. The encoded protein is CACSANPGSYEQYF.

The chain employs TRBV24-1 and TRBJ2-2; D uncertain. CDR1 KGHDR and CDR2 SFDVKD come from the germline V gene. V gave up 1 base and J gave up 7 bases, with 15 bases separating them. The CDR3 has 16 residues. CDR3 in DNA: TGTGCCACCAGTGATTTTTTCGGTAGAGGTGGCGGGGAGCTGTTTTTT. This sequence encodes CATSDFFGRGGGELFF.

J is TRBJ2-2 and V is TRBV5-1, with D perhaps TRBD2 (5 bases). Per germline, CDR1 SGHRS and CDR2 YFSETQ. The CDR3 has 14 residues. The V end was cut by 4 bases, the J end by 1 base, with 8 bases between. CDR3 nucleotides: TGCGCCAGCAGCCGGACTTTGAACACCGGGGAGCTGTTTTTT. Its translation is CASSRTLNTGELFF. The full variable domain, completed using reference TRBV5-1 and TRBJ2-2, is KAGVTQTPRYLIKTRGQQVTLSCSPISGHRSVSWYQQTPGQGLQFLFEYFSETQRNKGNFPGRFSGRQFSNSRSEMNVSTLELGDSALYLCASSRTLNTGELFFGEGSRLTVL.

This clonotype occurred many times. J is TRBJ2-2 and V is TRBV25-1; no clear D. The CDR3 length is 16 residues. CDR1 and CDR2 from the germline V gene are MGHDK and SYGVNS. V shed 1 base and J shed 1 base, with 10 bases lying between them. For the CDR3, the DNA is TGTGCCAGCAGTGAATTCGACACCGTGAACACCGGGGAGCTGTTTTTT. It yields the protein CASSEFDTVNTGELFF. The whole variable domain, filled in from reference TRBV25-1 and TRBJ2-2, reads EADIYQTPRYLVIGTGKKITLECSQTMGHDKMYWYQQDPGMELHLIHYSYGVNSTEKGDLSSESTVSRIRTEHFPLTLESARPSHTSQYLCASSEFDTVNTGELFFGEGSRLTVL.

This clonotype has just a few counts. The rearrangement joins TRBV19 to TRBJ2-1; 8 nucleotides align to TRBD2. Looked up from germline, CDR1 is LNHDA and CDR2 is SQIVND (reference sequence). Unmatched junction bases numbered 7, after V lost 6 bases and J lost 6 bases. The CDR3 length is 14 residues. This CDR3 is CASSPRGTSNEQFF. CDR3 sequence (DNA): TGTGCCAGTAGCCCCCGGGGGACTAGCAATGAGCAGTTCTTC.

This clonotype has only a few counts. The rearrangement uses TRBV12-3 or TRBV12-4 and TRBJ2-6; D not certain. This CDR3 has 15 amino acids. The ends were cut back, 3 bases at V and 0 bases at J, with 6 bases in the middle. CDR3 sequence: CASSLYPSGANVLTF. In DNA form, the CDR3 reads TGTGCCAGCAGTTTGTATCCCTCTGGGGCCAACGTCCTGACTTTC.